What follows are 8 T cell receptor beta chains derived from one specimen sequenced in a study of control samples from healthy donors and cancer patients. This table comes from immunoSEQ multiplex PCR, and its TCRdb copy is limited to in-frame clones, with some not included. The sample contains 100,000 to 150,000 clones, just under 95% of which appear only once. The sequencing input was blood. The source is a man between 18 and 29 years old in good health.

The rearrangement uses TRBV30 and TRBJ1-6; TRBD1 might be the D (5 bases). Trimming stripped 0 bases from V and 10 bases from J, with 13 bases between. CDR3 length: 14 amino acids. Germline CDR1 is GTSNPN and CDR2 is SVGIG (reference sequence). DNA of the CDR3: TGTGCCTGGAGTGTAAGGGGAGGGGACTCACCCCTCCACTTT. This translates into CAWSVRGGDSPLHF.

This chain joins TRBV7-9 and TRBJ2-7; D is unclear. The CDR3 spans 12 residues. V shed 5 bases and J shed 2 bases, with 7 bases lying between them. Germline CDR1 reads SEHNR; CDR2 reads FQNEAQ (reference sequence). The CDR3 DNA reads TGTGCCAGCAGCCCGCGACCCTACGAGCAGTACTTC. As protein: CASSPRPYEQYF.

The chain recombines TRBV7-9 with TRBJ1-1, with no clear D. Trimming took off 5 bases at V and 6 bases at J, with 19 bases between the two ends. CDR3 length: 15 amino acids. Germline loops: CDR1 SEHNR, CDR2 FQNEAQ (reference sequence). CDR3 in amino acids: CASSQVSYGEPEAFF. CDR3 DNA sequence: TGTGCCAGCAGCCAAGTATCATATGGGGAGCCTGAAGCTTTCTTT. Based on the CDR3 plus reference TRBV7-9 and TRBJ1-1, the full variable domain is DTGVSQNPRHKITKRGQNVTFRCDPISEHNRLYWYRQTLGQGPEFLTYFQNEAQLEKSRLLSDRFSAERPKGSFSTLEIQRTEQGDSAMYLCASSQVSYGEPEAFFGQGTRLTVV.

V is TRBV2 and J is TRBJ2-1; 10 bases map to TRBD1. Trimming took 11 bases from V and 5 from J; bases not matched to a gene: 6. There are 13 residues in the CDR3. Germline assignment: CDR1 SNHLY and CDR2 FYNNEI. The CDR3 spells CALEGQGDNEQFF. The CDR3 DNA sequence: TGTGCCCTGGAAGGACAGGGGGACAATGAGCAGTTCTTC.

This chain connects TRBV9 to TRBJ1-1; no clear D gene. Trimming pared 1 base from V and 1 base from J, leaving 8 bases between. This CDR3 has 14 amino acids. Germline V gene data show CDR1 as SGDLS and CDR2 as YYNGEE. The CDR3 is CASSVTTRNTEAFF. The DNA of the CDR3 is TGTGCCAGCAGCGTAACCACTCGGAACACTGAAGCTTTCTTT.

This clone was detected a few times. The J gene is TRBJ2-1, the V gene TRBV2, with TRBD1 matching over 7 bases. The CDR3 is 14 residues long. Trimming at V came to 6 bases and at J to 6 bases, leaving 8 bases not matched to a gene. Germline CDR1 reads SNHLY; CDR2 reads FYNNEI. This CDR3 reads CASSGTDRANEQFF. The CDR3 DNA reads TGTGCCAGCAGCGGGACAGATCGGGCCAATGAGCAGTTCTTC.

The table lists this clone with a count of one. The chain uses TRBV5-1 and TRBJ1-1; D possibly corresponds to TRBD1 (5 bases). The CDR3 has 17 amino acids. V lost 0 bases, J lost 2 bases, and 17 bases lay in between. Germline CDR1 is SGHRS and CDR2 is YFSETQ. In DNA, the CDR3 is TGCGCCAGCAGCTTGGGGAGGCCGGGGGTTGCCAACACTGAAGCTTTCTTT. Its protein product is CASSLGRPGVANTEAFF.

The chain recombines TRBV1 with TRBJ2-5; no DNA check was done on the table's D call, TRBD2. TRBV1 is flagged as a pseudogene. The CDR3 consists of 11 residues. The CDR3 nucleotides are TGCACCAGCAGCCCGAGAGAGACCCAGTACTTC. This sequence encodes CTSSPRETQYF.